Below are 21 T cell receptor beta chains sequenced from a single sample in a study of response to subunit inactivated influenza vaccine. MiXCR, applied by TCRdb to the RT-PCR reads, yields one record per CDR3 protein. The sample yields hundreds of thousands of distinct CDR3 sequences, about 15% seen once. Source: PBMCs from blood, taken approximately 15 days before vaccination. These receptors were obtained from a man aged 45-65 years who received an inactivated influenza vaccine.

In this sample, this clonotype turned up a few times. This chain uses TRBV2 with TRBJ2-7; D remains ambiguous. The CDR3 sequence is 12 residues long. In germline, CDR1 is SNHLY, CDR2 FYNNEI. V was clipped by 3 bases and J by 6 bases, with 9 bases between them. The CDR3 sequence is CASSDWTSEQYF. The CDR3 bases are TGTGCCAGCAGTGATTGGACGTCCGAGCAGTACTTC.

V usage is TRBV7-9 and J usage is TRBJ2-1, with D hard to call. The germline V gene encodes CDR1 SEHNR and CDR2 FQNEAQ (reference sequence). Trimming left V 1 base short and J 4 bases short, with 14 bases between. The CDR3 loop spans 16 amino acids. The CDR3 here is CASSLETRSLYNEQFF. The DNA of the CDR3 is TGTGCCAGCAGCTTAGAAACCCGGAGCCTTTACAATGAGCAGTTCTTC.

The chain couples TRBV12-2 to TRBJ2-7; the table gives TRBD1 as D, unverified against the DNA. TRBV12-2 is described as a pseudogene. The length of the CDR3 is 16 residues. CDR3 nucleotide sequence: TGTGCAAGTCGCTTAGGAGACAGGGGGCCCCCCTACGAGCAGTACTTC. Translated, it gives CASRLGDRGPPYEQYF.

The chain recombines TRBV2 with TRBJ1-5, with unresolved D. The CDR3 consists of 14 residues. The germline V gene has CDR1 SNHLY and CDR2 FYNNEI. V was shortened by 4 bases and J by 6 bases, with 13 bases between the two germline ends. The CDR3 here is CASSVKAVSQPQHF. As DNA, the CDR3 is TGTGCCAGCAGTGTGAAGGCAGTCAGTCAGCCCCAGCATTTT.

This clonotype was detected only a few times. V usage is TRBV29-1 and J usage is TRBJ2-5; TRBD2 matches 10 bases. There are 12 residues in the CDR3. J lost 5 bases, V lost 7 bases, and 4 bases had no gene match. Germline V gene data show CDR1 as SQVTM and CDR2 as ANQGSEA. The DNA for the CDR3 is TGCAGCGCTGTTAGCGGGGGGGAGACCCAGTACTTC. Its protein is CSAVSGGETQYF.

The chain has TRBV6-2 or TRBV6-3 and TRBJ2-1, with 8 bases lining up with TRBD1. V was clipped by 4 bases and J by 2 bases; unmatched bases: 4. The CDR3 length is 15 residues. Looked up from germline, CDR1 is MNHEY and CDR2 is SVGEGT. The CDR3 region is CASSFRGRTYNEQFF. The CDR3 region has the DNA TGTGCCAGCAGTTTCAGGGGGCGGACCTACAATGAGCAGTTCTTC.

This clonotype came up a few times. The chain combines TRBV19 with TRBJ2-1; D gene uncertain. The CDR3 has 11 residues. The germline CDR1 and CDR2 sequences are LNHDA and SQIVND (reference sequence). With 5 bases removed from V and 9 bases from J, the gap between germline ends came to 8 bases. In nucleotides, the CDR3 is TGTGCCAGTAGTCCCGAGGTTGAGCAGTTCTTC. Translating it yields CASSPEVEQFF.

The chain employs TRBV20-1 and TRBJ2-7; D unclear. V lost 5 bases and J 2 bases, leaving 16 bases between the germline ends. The CDR3 runs 14 residues. CDR1 is DFQATT and CDR2 is SNEGSKA in the germline V gene (reference sequence). CDR3 in DNA: TGCAGTGCTCCCCCGACTTCGCTAGCCTACGAGCAGTACTTC. The encoded protein is CSAPPTSLAYEQYF.

Worth noting for this clonotype: A single base separates this from a much larger clone, so it may be a read error. CDR3 amino acids: CTSSLQGTQYF. In DNA, the CDR3 is TGTACCAGCAGCTTGCAGGGTACGCAGTATTTT. The chain couples TRBV5-5 to TRBJ2-3, with D maybe TRBD1 (5 bases). CDR3 size: 11 residues. Germline V gives CDR1 SGHKS, CDR2 YYEKEE (reference sequence).

The CDR3 reads CASSLRLADTYNEQFF. CDR3 DNA sequence: TGCGCCAGCAGCTTAAGACTAGCGGATACCTACAATGAGCAGTTCTTC. The chain couples TRBV5-1 to TRBJ2-1; 9 positions agree with TRBD2. CDR1 is SGHRS, CDR2 YFSETQ, per germline. The CDR3 is 16 residues long. The J segment lost 2 bases and the V segment lost 2 bases, leaving 5 bases of the junction unmatched. The whole variable domain, filled in from reference TRBV5-1 and TRBJ2-1, reads KAGVTQTPRYLIKTRGQQVTLSCSPISGHRSVSWYQQTPGQGLQFLFEYFSETQRNKGNFPGRFSGRQFSNSRSEMNVSTLELGDSALYLCASSLRLADTYNEQFFGPGTRLTVL.

The chain links TRBV5-1 to TRBJ1-1, with D perhaps matching TRBD1 (5 bases). The CDR3 has 15 residues. Between the trimmed V and J ends, which lost 0 bases and 0 bases, there was a span of 9 bases. Germline V gene data show CDR1 as SGHRS and CDR2 as YFSETQ. CDR3 region: CASSLGGLVNTEAFF. The CDR3 DNA reads TGCGCCAGCAGCTTGGGGGGACTGGTGAACACTGAAGCTTTCTTT.

This clonotype was observed a few times. The V call is TRBV4-3, the J call TRBJ2-5, with a possible D match to TRBD2 (6 bases). CDR3 length: 17 residues. From germline, CDR1 is LGHNA and CDR2 YSLEER. V shed 1 base and J shed 1 base, with 16 bases lying between them. The CDR3 loop reads CASSQGLLAGVQETQYF. CDR3 nucleotides: TGCGCCAGCAGCCAAGGATTACTAGCCGGAGTCCAAGAGACCCAGTACTTC.

This clonotype was seen a few times. This chain links TRBV9 with TRBJ2-1; the D gene could be TRBD1 or TRBD2 (5 bases each). With 2 bases removed from V and 4 bases from J, the gap between germline ends came to 19 bases. This CDR3 spans 17 amino acids. Germline loops: CDR1 SGDLS, CDR2 YYNGEE. The CDR3 protein is CASSVGEDPFRYNEQFF. Written as DNA, the CDR3 is TGTGCCAGCAGCGTGGGGGAAGACCCCTTCAGGTACAATGAGCAGTTCTTC.

The chain carries TRBV9 and TRBJ1-2; TRBD1 matches at 9 bases. Per germline, CDR1 SGDLS and CDR2 YYNGEE. The trim removed 3 bases at V and 5 bases at J, leaving 8 bases unmatched. This CDR3 is 15 amino acids long. CDR3 nucleotides: TGTGCCAGCAGCGAGAGCCCCGGGACAGGGTATGGCTACACCTTC. Protein product: CASSESPGTGYGYTF.

This clonotype was seen only a few times. The chain combines TRBV20-1 with TRBJ2-1; perhaps TRBD2 as D (5 bases). Germline CDR1 and CDR2: DFQATT and SNEGSKA (reference sequence). V gave up 0 bases and J gave up 4 bases, with 13 bases separating them. CDR3 length: 15 residues. The CDR3 DNA follows: TGCAGTGCTAGAGATCGATGGAGGTCTTACAATGAGCAGTTCTTC. Translation: CSARDRWRSYNEQFF.

The rearrangement uses TRBV7-9 and TRBJ1-1, with D unclear. CDR1 SEHNR and CDR2 FQNEAQ come from the germline V gene (reference sequence). CDR3 size: 15 residues. The germline V and J ends were trimmed by 5 bases and 1 base, with 14 bases remaining between them. The CDR3 reads CASSPSRAENTEAFF. The CDR3 DNA reads TGTGCCAGCAGCCCAAGTAGGGCAGAGAACACTGAAGCTTTCTTT.

The V and J genes are TRBV9 and TRBJ1-1; 8 bases map to TRBD1. This CDR3 has 16 residues. Germline-derived CDR1 and CDR2 are SGDLS and YYNGEE. The ends lost 0 bases at V and 2 bases at J; junction bases unmatched: 6. CDR3 region: CASSVGTGNDNTEAFF. CDR3 in DNA: TGTGCCAGCAGCGTAGGGACAGGGAATGATAACACTGAAGCTTTCTTT.

The chain employs TRBV4-3 and TRBJ2-1, with D uncertain. This CDR3 has 13 residues. The V end lost 2 bases, the J end lost 5 bases, and 7 bases lay between the germline ends. Germline values: CDR1 LGHNA, CDR2 YSLEER. The CDR3 DNA is TGCGCCAGCAGCCAATTAGGTGACAATGAGCAGTTCTTC. Translated: CASSQLGDNEQFF.

The V gene is TRBV27, the J gene TRBJ2-3, with 11 bases lining up with TRBD1. This CDR3 comprises 16 residues. The trim removed 3 bases at V and 8 bases at J, leaving 10 bases unmatched. Germline assignment: CDR1 MNHEY and CDR2 SMNVEV (reference sequence). This CDR3 is CASSFVGQGALVTQYF. The CDR3 bases are TGTGCCAGCAGTTTCGTAGGACAGGGGGCTCTGGTTACGCAGTATTTT.

This clonotype has only a few counts. This chain links TRBV3-1 with TRBJ2-4, with 12 bases fitting TRBD2. The CDR3 loop spans 19 amino acids. The V gene end was trimmed by 1 base and the J gene end by 0 bases; junction bases not matched to a gene: 7. From germline, CDR1 is LGHDT and CDR2 YNNKEL (reference sequence). The CDR3 nucleotides are TGTGCCAGCAGCCAAGTGACTAGCGGGGGTGGACTAGCCAAAAACATTCAGTACTTC. It codes for CASSQVTSGGGLAKNIQYF.

V usage is TRBV7-6 and J usage is TRBJ2-3, with a possible D match to TRBD2 (5 bases). The germline CDR1 and CDR2 sequences are SGHVS and FNYEAQ. This CDR3 has 12 residues. V shed 4 bases and J shed 4 bases, with 6 bases lying between them. The CDR3 loop is CASSSGSDTQYF. The CDR3 nucleotides read TGTGCCAGCAGCTCGGGGTCAGATACGCAGTATTTT.